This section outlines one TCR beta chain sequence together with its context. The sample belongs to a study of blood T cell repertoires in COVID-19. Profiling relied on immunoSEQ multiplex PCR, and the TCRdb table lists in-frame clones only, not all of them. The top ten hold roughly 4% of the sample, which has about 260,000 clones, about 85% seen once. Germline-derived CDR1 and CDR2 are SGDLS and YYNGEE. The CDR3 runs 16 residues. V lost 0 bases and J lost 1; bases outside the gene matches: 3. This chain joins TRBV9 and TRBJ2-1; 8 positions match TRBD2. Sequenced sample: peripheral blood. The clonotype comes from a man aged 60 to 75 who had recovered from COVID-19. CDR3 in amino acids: CASSVGAGASYNEQFF. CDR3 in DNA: TGTGCCAGCAGCGTAGGAGCGGGGGCGTCCTACAATGAGCAGTTCTTC.